The rows below give T cell receptor beta chains drawn from one sample of a study of blood T cell repertoires in COVID-19. The data were produced by immunoSEQ multiplex PCR, yet TCRdb's version contains in-frame clones alone and is incomplete. This sample has 150,000 to 200,000 clones, with 80% to 90% found just once. What was sequenced was PBMCs or T cells enriched from blood (not recorded which). The receptors come from a woman aged 18-29 years who had recovered from COVID-19. CDR3s include the opening cysteine and the closing phenylalanine or tryptophan. D genes are given only for firm matches. Clone sizes are given selectively: once, few, many, or a class where the clone is expanded.

j_call clone_size cdr3_length d_call v_call cdr3_aa cdr3_nt
TRBJ1-5 . 17 . TRBV6-1 CASSETSTIYSNQPQHF TGTGCCAGCAGTGAAACCTCGACAATTTATAGCAATCAGCCCCAGCATTTT
TRBJ2-1 once 16 TRBD2 TRBV18 CASSRTGTSSYNEQFF TGTGCCAGCTCACGCACCGGGACTAGCTCCTACAATGAGCAGTTCTTC
TRBJ2-5 . 15 TRBD2 TRBV19 CASSMTSGGLETQYF TGTGCCAGTAGTATGACTAGCGGGGGGTTAGAGACCCAGTACTTC
TRBJ1-1 . 14 TRBD1 TRBV28 CASSRQGLFTEAFF TGTGCCAGCAGTAGACAGGGGCTGTTCACTGAAGCTTTCTTT
TRBJ1-5 . 15 TRBD1 TRBV6-6 CASSYQTGGEQPQHF TGTGCCAGCAGTTACCAAACAGGGGGGGAACAGCCCCAGCATTTT
TRBJ1-1 few 14 . TRBV2 CASSGTSMNTEAFF TGTGCCAGCAGTGGGACATCTATGAACACTGAAGCTTTCTTT
TRBJ2-7 . 15 TRBD2 TRBV3-1/TRBV3-2 CASSQSGTSGYEQYF TGTGCCAGCAGCCAATCAGGGACTAGCGGTTACGAGCAGTACTTC
TRBJ2-7 . 11 . TRBV30 CASEVAYEQYF TGTGCCTCGGAGGTAGCCTACGAGCAGTACTTC
TRBJ1-2 . 15 TRBD1 TRBV9 CASSVEGTGNYGYTF TGTGCCAGCAGCGTAGAGGGGACAGGGAACTATGGCTACACCTTC
TRBJ2-1 . 16 . TRBV4-1 CASSQIDILSYNEQFF TGCGCCAGCAGCCAGATAGACATTCTGTCCTACAATGAGCAGTTCTTC
TRBJ1-5 . 14 TRBD1 TRBV28 CASSWDREAQPQHF TGTGCCAGCAGTTGGGACAGGGAAGCTCAGCCCCAGCATTTT
TRBJ2-3 . 15 . TRBV9 CASSPSGVSTDTQYF TGTGCCAGCAGCCCCTCAGGGGTTAGCACAGATACGCAGTATTTT
TRBJ1-2 . 16 . TRBV6-1 CASSEIPGGVYYGYTF TGTGCCAGCAGTGAAATCCCCGGGGGGGTTTACTATGGCTACACCTTC
TRBJ2-1 . 17 TRBD2 TRBV7-3 CASSPRTSGSLYNEQFF TGTGCCAGCAGCCCTCGGACTAGCGGGAGCCTCTACAATGAGCAGTTCTTC
TRBJ2-1 . 12 TRBD2 TRBV3-1/TRBV3-2 CASSPPGLAAFF TGTGCCAGCAGCCCGCCGGGACTAGCTGCGTTCTTC
TRBJ2-3 . 17 TRBD2 TRBV5-1 CASSLGLTSGSTDTQYF TGCGCCAGCAGCTTGGGGTTAACTAGCGGGAGCACAGATACGCAGTATTTT
TRBJ2-7 . 14 TRBD1 TRBV13 CASSGRTGSHEQYF TGTGCCAGCAGCGGTAGGACAGGGTCGCACGAGCAGTACTTC
TRBJ1-5 . 16 TRBD1 TRBV18 CASSPVMTGGYQPQHF TGTGCCAGCTCACCGGTTATGACAGGGGGCTATCAGCCCCAGCATTTT
TRBJ2-6 . 16 . TRBV4-3 CASSQEPGTGANVLTF TGCGCCAGCAGCCAGGAGCCCGGGACTGGGGCCAACGTCCTGACTTTC
TRBJ2-1 few 15 TRBD1 TRBV24-1 CATSDLTGQGYEQFF TGTGCCACCAGTGATCTCACCGGACAGGGCTATGAGCAGTTCTTC
TRBJ1-3 . 15 . TRBV5-4 CASSWGPGSGNTIYF TGTGCCAGCTCCTGGGGTCCAGGGTCCGGAAACACCATATATTTT
TRBJ2-7 . 13 TRBD1 TRBV24-1 CATSQGARDEQYF TGTGCCACCAGTCAGGGGGCGAGGGACGAGCAGTACTTC
TRBJ2-5 . 15 . TRBV12-2 CASRFPPATEETQYF TGTGCAAGTCGCTTCCCCCCGGCTACAGAAGAGACCCAGTACTTC
TRBJ2-5 . 16 TRBD1 TRBV11-3 CASSEKGQGSGETQYF TGTGCCAGCAGCGAAAAGGGACAGGGAAGTGGGGAGACCCAGTACTTC
TRBJ2-1 . 16 TRBD2 TRBV28 CASSLWTSGIYNEQFF TGTGCCAGCAGTTTATGGACTAGCGGAATCTACAATGAGCAGTTCTTC
TRBJ1-5 . 13 . TRBV10-3 CASTLQGEGPQHF TGTGCCTCCACACTACAGGGAGAGGGGCCCCAGCATTTT
TRBJ1-1 . 15 . TRBV5-6 CASSRPGAENTEAFF TGTGCCAGCAGCCGTCCAGGGGCCGAGAACACTGAAGCTTTCTTT
TRBJ1-2 . 13 . TRBV30 CAWSPTGSGGYTF TGTGCCTGGAGCCCGACCGGGAGTGGTGGCTACACCTTC
TRBJ2-3 . 14 . TRBV30 CAWSMGGSTDTQYF TGTGCCTGGAGTATGGGCGGGAGCACAGATACGCAGTATTTT
TRBJ1-5 . 15 TRBD1 TRBV6-4 CASTSRDRANQPQHF TGTGCCAGCACCTCCCGGGACAGGGCCAATCAGCCCCAGCATTTT